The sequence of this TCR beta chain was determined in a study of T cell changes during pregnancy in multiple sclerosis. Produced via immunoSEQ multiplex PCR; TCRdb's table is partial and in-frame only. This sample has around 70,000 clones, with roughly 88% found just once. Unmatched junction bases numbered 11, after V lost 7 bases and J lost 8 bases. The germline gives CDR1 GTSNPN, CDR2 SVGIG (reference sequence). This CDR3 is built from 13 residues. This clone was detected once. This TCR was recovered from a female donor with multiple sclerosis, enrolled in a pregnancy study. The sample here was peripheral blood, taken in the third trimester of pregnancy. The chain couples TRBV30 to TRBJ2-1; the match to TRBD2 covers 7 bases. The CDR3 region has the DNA TGTGCCTTAATGATAGCGGGTAGCCATGAGCAGTTCTTC. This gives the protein CALMIAGSHEQFF.